The 28 T cell receptor beta chains given below trace back to one sample, sequenced in a study of T cell repertoires in cytomegalovirus infection. TCRdb redid the calling of the reads with MiXCR, one entry per CDR3 protein. The sample includes about 27,000 distinct CDR3 sequences, around a fifth seen only once; the top ten take approximately 78%. For these TCRs, the target antigens are not known. Sequencing was performed on CD8+ T cells from cultured PBMCs, taken from culture after CMV antigen stimulation. The receptors were sampled from a human donor in good health (CMV status not recorded). Some clones in this sample may be carry-over from other donors' samples.

This clonotype came up a few times. V is TRBV7-2 and J is TRBJ2-1; perhaps D is TRBD1 or TRBD2 (6 bases each). CDR1 and CDR2 (germline): SGHTA, FQGNSA. Deletions cut 8 bases from V and 0 bases from J, with 17 bases between. This CDR3 region has 16 residues. Here the CDR3 DNA reads TGTGCCAGCCAAGGGGGAGGCCCAAGCTCCTACAATGAGCAGTTCTTC. Its protein product is CASQGGGPSSYNEQFF.

This clonotype was counted at least ten times. The V gene is TRBV7-6, the J gene TRBJ2-7; D is undetermined. CDR3 size: 14 residues. Germline values: CDR1 SGHVS, CDR2 FNYEAQ. Trimming removed 1 base at V and 2 bases at J, with 9 bases between. CDR3 nucleotide sequence: TGTGCCAGCAGCTTAGAGGTTAGCCCCTACGAGCAGTACTTC. Its protein product is CASSLEVSPYEQYF.

The chain combines TRBV11-2 with TRBJ1-1, with D perhaps matching TRBD1 (5 bases). Germline V lookup: CDR1 SGHAT, CDR2 FQNNGV. The CDR3 is 12 amino acids. Trimming shortened V by 2 bases and J by 12 bases, and 13 bases separated the two germline ends. In DNA, the CDR3 is TGTGCCAGCAGCTTACGGGGGGAGGGAACTTTCTTT. Encoded protein: CASSLRGEGTFF. Variable domain in full (rest from reference TRBV11-2 and TRBJ1-1): EAGVAQSPRYKIIEKRQSVAFWCNPISGHATLYWYQQILGQGPKLLIQFQNNGVVDDSQLPKDRFSAERLKGVDSTLKIQPAKLEDSAVYLCASSLRGEGTFFGQGTRLTVV.

J is TRBJ2-7 and V is TRBV6-1, with no clear D. The germline V gene encodes CDR1 MNHNS and CDR2 SASEGT. V was shortened by 6 bases and J by 2 bases, with 5 bases between the two germline ends. The CDR3 length is 11 residues. The CDR3 DNA sequence: TGTGCCAGCAGAACTACCTACGAGCAGTACTTC. This gives the protein CASRTTYEQYF.

This sequence joins TRBV10-2 and TRBJ1-2; D not certain. Deletions cut 0 bases from V and 4 bases from J, with 9 bases between. CDR1 and CDR2 (germline): WSHSY, SAAADI. The CDR3 has 14 residues. The CDR3 nucleotides are TGCGCCAGCAGTGAGTCCTCCAGGCTCTATGGCTACACCTTC. Translation: CASSESSRLYGYTF.

This clonotype was seen repeatedly, ten times or more. The chain links TRBV27 to TRBJ2-7; D remains ambiguous. Germline V gives CDR1 MNHEY, CDR2 SMNVEV (reference sequence). The CDR3 loop spans 14 amino acids. Trimming removed 2 bases at V and 3 bases at J, with 11 bases between. CDR3 sequence reads: CASSLVANNYEQYF. DNA for the CDR3: TGTGCCAGCAGTTTAGTTGCCAATAACTACGAGCAGTACTTC.

This clonotype was counted between two and nine times. The chain links TRBV6-1 to TRBJ2-1; the D call may be TRBD1 or TRBD2 (5 bases each). CDR1 is MNHNS, CDR2 SASEGT, per germline. V lost 2 bases to trimming and J lost 3 bases, with 14 bases between them. The CDR3 sequence is 16 residues long. The DNA of the CDR3 is TGTGCCAGCAGTGAATTGACGGGGCAGGTCTACAATGAGCAGTTCTTC. As protein: CASSELTGQVYNEQFF.

The gene calls are TRBV20-1 and TRBJ2-7, with 8 bases identical to TRBD2. Germline lookup yields CDR1 DFQATT and CDR2 SNEGSKA (reference sequence). V shed 5 bases, J shed 7 bases, and the junction held 10 bases outside the gene matches. This CDR3 region has 13 residues. This chain's CDR3 is CSALAGWSLEQYF. The CDR3 nucleotides read TGCAGTGCTTTAGCGGGGTGGTCGTTAGAGCAGTACTTC.

This clonotype was found a few times. The chain links TRBV6-6 to TRBJ2-7; 9 nucleotides align to TRBD2. V shed 2 bases and J 5 bases; nucleotides not matched to a gene: 4. Germline lookup yields CDR1 MNHNY and CDR2 SVGAGI (reference sequence). The CDR3 runs to 14 residues. The CDR3 sequence is CASSYGSGRNEQYF. DNA for the CDR3: TGTGCCAGCAGTTACGGGAGCGGGAGGAACGAGCAGTACTTC.

The table lists this clonotype with a few counts. J is TRBJ2-5 and V is TRBV7-9; 9 bases fit TRBD1. Germline CDR1 is SEHNR and CDR2 is FQNEAQ (reference sequence). Trimming took 6 bases from V and 5 from J; bases not matched to a gene: 10. This CDR3 is 15 amino acids long. The chain's CDR3 is CASRSGTGSRETQYF. DNA of the CDR3: TGTGCCAGCAGGTCCGGGACAGGGAGTAGGGAGACCCAGTACTTC. Supplemented by reference TRBV7-9 and TRBJ2-5, the full variable domain reads DTGVSQNPRHKITKRGQNVTFRCDPISEHNRLYWYRQTLGQGPEFLTYFQNEAQLEKSRLLSDRFSAERPKGSFSTLEIQRTEQGDSAMYLCASRSGTGSRETQYFGPGTRLLVL.

The chain couples TRBV4-2 to TRBJ1-4; D perhaps matches TRBD1 (6 bases). With 5 bases removed from V and 5 bases from J, the gap between germline ends came to 21 bases. Per germline, CDR1 LGHNA and CDR2 YNFKEQ. This CDR3 contains 17 residues. CDR3 loop: CASSSSGGGYGNEKLFF. The CDR3 bases are TGTGCCAGCAGCTCCTCGGGAGGGGGATACGGAAATGAAAAACTGTTTTTT.

The V gene is TRBV7-2, the J gene TRBJ2-3, with TRBD2 as a possible D gene (6 bases). This CDR3 is built from 18 residues. Germline loops: CDR1 SGHTA, CDR2 FQGNSA. V lost 5 bases to trimming and J lost 6 bases, with 27 bases between them. CDR3 region: CASSAATERAALRDTQYF. The CDR3 nucleotides are TGTGCCAGCAGCGCCGCAACGGAGCGGGCCGCGCTTCGGGATACGCAGTATTTT.

This clonotype was counted only a few times. The J gene is TRBJ1-1, the V gene TRBV6-6; possibly TRBD1 for D (6 bases). V dropped 4 bases and J dropped 11 bases, with 17 bases sitting between them. The CDR3 extends over 13 amino acids. The germline CDR1 and CDR2 sequences are MNHNY and SVGAGI (reference sequence). This CDR3 reads CASSSRKGGLAFF. CDR3 DNA: TGTGCCAGCAGTTCTCGAAAAGGGGGTTTGGCTTTCTTT.

The chain links TRBV6-2 or TRBV6-3 to TRBJ2-7; maybe TRBD2 (6 bases). The CDR3 has 12 residues. Germline V CDR1 and CDR2: MNHEY, SVGEGT. V was clipped by 6 bases and J by 7 bases, with 13 bases between them. The CDR3: CASRRRGIEQYF. CDR3 DNA sequence: TGTGCCAGCAGGCGTCGGGGGATTGAGCAGTACTTC.

This clonotype was seen more than once but under ten times. This rearrangement joins TRBV19 to TRBJ1-5; 12 bases fit TRBD1. CDR1 is LNHDA, CDR2 SQIVND, per germline (reference sequence). Trimming cost V 4 bases and J 7 bases; bases outside gene matches: 5. CDR3 length: 15 amino acids. The CDR3 DNA is TGTGCCAGTAGTAACCGGGACAGGGGGCGGCAGCCCCAGCATTTT. The encoded protein is CASSNRDRGRQPQHF.

This clonotype appeared a few times. The chain employs TRBV7-2 and TRBJ2-3; no clear D. The CDR3 covers 14 residues. V gave up 0 bases and J gave up 6 bases, with 10 bases separating them. CDR1 and CDR2 from the germline V gene are SGHTA and FQGNSA. Written as DNA, the CDR3 is TGTGCCAGCAGCTTAGCTTTACCTGGGGATACGCAGTATTTT. Its protein product is CASSLALPGDTQYF.

This clonotype was observed a handful of times. The chain is built from TRBV12-5 and TRBJ2-2, with TRBD1 as a possible D gene (6 bases). The germline V gene encodes CDR1 LGHNT and CDR2 FRNRAP. The CDR3 is 15 amino acids. Trimming pared 8 bases from V and 7 bases from J, leaving 20 bases between. CDR3 nucleotides: TGTGCTAGTAGTTGGGGCAGGGGATCGGGCGGGGAGCTGTTTTTT. It codes for CASSWGRGSGGELFF.

This clonotype occurred many times. The chain has TRBV11-2 and TRBJ2-1; a possible D gene is TRBD2 (5 bases). From germline, CDR1 is SGHAT and CDR2 FQNNGV. Trimming pared 1 base from V and 4 bases from J, leaving 11 bases between. This CDR3 region has 15 residues. The CDR3: CASSLGRERYNEQFF. DNA of the CDR3: TGTGCCAGCAGCTTAGGTAGGGAGCGGTACAATGAGCAGTTCTTC.

This clonotype was counted a few times. The chain joins TRBV6-5 to TRBJ2-7; 9 bases line up with TRBD2. CDR1 is MNHEY and CDR2 is SVGAGI in the germline V gene. V dropped 2 bases and J dropped 4; count of bases not matched to a gene: 6. The CDR3 totals 15 residues. The CDR3 loop is CASSYGAGGPYEQYF. The CDR3 bases are TGTGCCAGCAGTTACGGGGCGGGGGGGCCGTACGAGCAGTACTTC.

This clonotype was counted many times. This chain joins TRBV7-2 and TRBJ2-1; TRBD1 agrees at 9 bases. V trimming: 4 bases; J trimming: 4 bases; junction bases outside the gene matches: 2. Per germline, CDR1 SGHTA and CDR2 FQGNSA. This CDR3 comprises 14 residues. Written as DNA, the CDR3 is TGTGCCAGCAGCTGGGACAGGGCTTACAATGAGCAGTTCTTC. Protein: CASSWDRAYNEQFF. The variable domain in full, completed from reference TRBV7-2 and TRBJ2-1, reads GAGVSQSPSNKVTEKGKDVELRCDPISGHTALYWYRQSLGQGLEFLIYFQGNSAPDKSGLPSDRFSAERTGGSVSTLTIQRTQQEDSAVYLCASSWDRAYNEQFFGPGTRLTVL.

The gene calls are TRBV7-8 and TRBJ2-1; 14 bases match TRBD2. This CDR3 contains 15 residues. V lost 0 bases to trimming and J lost 13 bases; unmatched junction nucleotides: 5. The germline V gene has CDR1 SGHVS and CDR2 FQNEAQ. The CDR3 spells CASSLARLAGGGQFF. The CDR3 DNA sequence: TGTGCCAGCAGCTTAGCCCGACTAGCGGGAGGGGGTCAGTTCTTC.

This clonotype was seen only a few times. The chain joins TRBV7-9 to TRBJ2-2; D gene uncertain. CDR3 size: 12 residues. Looked up from germline, CDR1 is SEHNR and CDR2 is FQNEAQ (reference sequence). V lost 2 bases and J lost 7, with 5 bases in between. CDR3 in DNA: TGTGCCAGCAGCTTAAAGGTCGGGGAGCTGTTTTTT. The encoded protein is CASSLKVGELFF.

This clonotype has just a few counts. The chain links TRBV7-8 to TRBJ2-3; the D call may be TRBD1 or TRBD2 (5 bases each). Trimming removed 5 bases at V and 1 base at J, with 13 bases between. This CDR3 comprises 15 residues. Germline-derived CDR1 and CDR2 are SGHVS and FQNEAQ. CDR3 DNA: TGTGCCAGCAGCCCAGAAAGGGACCGCACAGATACGCAGTATTTT. Translation gives CASSPERDRTDTQYF.

The chain employs TRBV2 and TRBJ2-2; maybe TRBD1 (6 bases). With 5 bases removed from V and 4 bases from J, the gap between germline ends came to 14 bases. Germline CDR1 reads SNHLY; CDR2 reads FYNNEI. This CDR3 region has 15 residues. CDR3 protein: CASSRRHRATGELFF. Written as DNA, the CDR3 is TGTGCCAGCAGTCGAAGACACAGGGCCACCGGGGAGCTGTTTTTT.

In its sample, this clonotype was seen a few times. The chain has TRBV7-2 and TRBJ2-7; 8 bases agree with TRBD1. The CDR3 spans 15 residues. Germline V gene lookup returns CDR1 SGHTA and CDR2 FQGNSA. Losses at the gene ends were 2 bases for V and 2 bases for J; bases not matched to a gene: 5. In DNA, the CDR3 is TGTGCCAGCAGCTTAACTCGGGACAGGCCCTACGAGCAGTACTTC. Translation: CASSLTRDRPYEQYF.

This chain's CDR3 is CASSSPSGTRRINEQFF. CDR3 DNA: TGTGCCAGCAGCTCTCCCTCCGGGACTAGGAGGATCAATGAGCAGTTCTTC. The chain uses TRBV7-9 and TRBJ2-1; 8 bases align to TRBD2. The V gene end was trimmed by 4 bases and the J gene end by 6 bases; junction bases not matched to a gene: 14. The CDR3 contains 17 residues. Germline V lookup: CDR1 SEHNR, CDR2 FQNEAQ (reference sequence). The full variable domain, its missing parts supplied by reference TRBV7-9 and TRBJ2-1, is DTGVSQNPRHKITKRGQNVTFRCDPISEHNRLYWYRQTLGQGPEFLTYFQNEAQLEKSRLLSDRFSAERPKGSFSTLEIQRTEQGDSAMYLCASSSPSGTRRINEQFFGPGTRLTVL.

The chain carries TRBV7-2 and TRBJ2-7; TRBD2 matches 10 bases. The CDR3 length is 14 residues. V dropped 5 bases and J dropped 4; count of bases not matched to a gene: 5. CDR1 is SGHTA and CDR2 is FQGNSA in the germline V gene. The DNA for the CDR3 is TGTGCCAGCAGCCCTCAGACTAGCGGGTACGAGCAGTACTTC. Protein: CASSPQTSGYEQYF.

This clonotype was seen many times. This rearrangement joins TRBV19 to TRBJ2-1; D possibly corresponds to TRBD1 (6 bases). The CDR3 length is 14 residues. Trimming took 6 bases from V and 5 from J, leaving 14 bases between them. Looked up from germline, CDR1 is LNHDA and CDR2 is SQIVND (reference sequence). CDR3 coding DNA: TGTGCCAGTAGGGGGACACGTACCGACAATGAGCAGTTCTTC. Its translation: CASRGTRTDNEQFF.